This T cell receptor beta chain derives from a study of cytomegalovirus exposure and HLA in healthy donors. Study context: There were approximately 400 genotyped donors. Of these, roughly 84% fell in the genetic ancestry cluster associated with self-reported Caucasian donors.

The study's findings and limits: Associated with cytomegalovirus, according to the listing, were 150 to 200 TCR beta chains. Reportedly, TCR beta sequences accurately predicted HLA-A and HLA-B alleles in most subjects. An observed cluster of highly shared sequence variants was recorded as a likely sequencing artifact.

Of note for this clone: The antigen remains undetermined.

The primer mix had 60 Vbeta and 13 Jbeta primers. The assay was immunoSEQ multiplex PCR, and TCRdb's table has in-frame clones only and misses some. The sample contains 90,000 to 120,000 clones, around 77% of which appear only once. The receptor comes from a male donor in good health and CMV-seronegative. The source material was PBMCs.

The CDR3 sequence: CATSWGLAGGEETQYF. The CDR3 DNA sequence: TGTGCCACCAGCTGGGGACTAGCGGGAGGGGAAGAGACCCAGTACTTC. V usage is TRBV15 and J usage is TRBJ2-5; 16 bases fit TRBD2. CDR1 is LNHNV and CDR2 is YYDKDF in the germline V gene (reference sequence). V lost 5 bases, J lost 3 bases, and 3 bases stayed unmatched. The CDR3 is made up of 16 amino acids.